Presented here are 5 T cell receptor beta chains from one specimen sequenced in a study of Ad26.COV2.S vaccination and SARS-CoV-2 variants. TCRdb keeps only in-frame clones here, not all; method: immunoSEQ multiplex PCR. The table has 300,000 to 400,000 clones, 85% to 90% seen once. As to treatment: about 20 received Ad26.COV2.S at low or high dose, single or two shots; about 5 received placebo; per-sample allocation not given. Specimens were obtained on day 63 following the first vaccine or placebo injection. Sequencing was performed on peripheral blood, taken in a trial of Ad26.COV2.S vaccine versus placebo. These receptors originate from a person aged 18-65 years who received the Ad26.COV2.S COVID-19 vaccine or a placebo.

The V gene is TRBV12-3 or TRBV12-4, the J gene TRBJ2-7; D unclear. The ends were cut back, 1 base at V and 7 bases at J, with 11 bases in the middle. The CDR3 totals 13 residues. The CDR3 region is CASSLGGLMEQYV. CDR3 in DNA: TGTGCCAGCAGTTTAGGAGGCCTAATGGAGCAGTACGTC.

The chain is built from TRBV7-2 and TRBJ2-1, with 10 bases aligning to TRBD2. Germline lookup yields CDR1 SGHTA and CDR2 FQGNSA. With V trimmed by 4 bases and J by 4 bases, 7 bases remained unmatched. The CDR3 is 16 residues long. CDR3 sequence reads: CASSSSAGGRYNEQFF. The CDR3 nucleotides read TGTGCCAGCAGCTCGTCAGCGGGGGGGCGGTACAATGAGCAGTTCTTC.

The gene calls are TRBV7-9 and TRBJ2-2, with D hard to call. The V and J ends lost 0 bases and 1 base respectively, with 6 bases between them. The germline V gene encodes CDR1 SEHNR and CDR2 FQNEAQ (reference sequence). The CDR3 loop spans 15 amino acids. The chain's CDR3 is CASSLAGMNTGELFF. CDR3 in DNA: TGTGCCAGCAGCTTAGCGGGGATGAACACCGGGGAGCTGTTTTTT.

The J gene is TRBJ1-4, the V gene TRBV19, with D possibly being TRBD1 (6 bases). The V end was cut by 3 bases, the J end by 8 bases, with 16 bases between. The CDR3 covers 15 residues. Looked up from germline, CDR1 is LNHDA and CDR2 is SQIVND (reference sequence). The chain's CDR3 is CASSIGGRGYEKLFF. The CDR3 nucleotides read TGTGCCAGTAGTATTGGAGGAAGGGGGTACGAAAAACTGTTTTTT.

V usage is TRBV18 and J usage is TRBJ1-1; D is unresolved. The CDR3 sequence is 13 residues long. V lost 2 bases and J 8 bases, leaving 12 bases between the germline ends. Germline V gene data show CDR1 as KGHSH and CDR2 as LQKENI. The CDR3 is CASSPSSLLEAFF. DNA for the CDR3: TGTGCCAGCTCACCATCCAGCCTCTTGGAAGCTTTCTTT. The full variable domain, completed using reference TRBV18 and TRBJ1-1, is NAGVMQNPRHLVRRRGQEARLRCSPMKGHSHVYWYRQLPEEGLKFMVYLQKENIIDESGMPKERFSAEFPKEGPSILRIQQVVRGDSAAYFCASSPSSLLEAFFGQGTRLTVV.